In this sample, the clone carrying this T cell receptor (beta chain) turned up many times. Its antigen is unidentified. The sample belongs to a study of CD8 T cells in ankylosing spondylitis. As the method for making TCR beta libraries, quantitative 5'-RACE with molecular barcodes was used. TCRdb called the 5' RACE reads again in MiXCR, with one record for every CDR3 protein. The sample consists of about 800,000 distinct CDR3 sequences, about 12% of them appearing once. The V and J ends lost 7 bases and 2 bases, in that order; junction bases with no gene match: 7. Germline V gene data show CDR1 as MNHNS and CDR2 as SASEGT. The CDR3 spans 15 residues. Broader study findings: Disease-linked clones displayed a CD8+ phenotype and appeared relatively rarely in peripheral blood. Within matched ankylosing spondylitis synovial fluid, disease-linked clones were reportedly significantly enriched. In synovial fluid and blood from reactive arthritis, some motif variants were previously reported. A motif of 7 to 9 highly homologous TCR beta variants was seen as apparently characteristic of ankylosing spondylitis blood.

Sequencing was performed on blood, either unsorted or a sorted T cell fraction (not recorded which). This receptor was taken from a male donor with ankylosing spondylitis. The chain links TRBV6-1 to TRBJ2-1; 8 bases map to TRBD2. CDR3 DNA sequence: TGTGCCAGCAATCCCCTACTAGCGGCCTACAATGAGCAGTTCTTC. Encoded protein: CASNPLLAAYNEQFF.